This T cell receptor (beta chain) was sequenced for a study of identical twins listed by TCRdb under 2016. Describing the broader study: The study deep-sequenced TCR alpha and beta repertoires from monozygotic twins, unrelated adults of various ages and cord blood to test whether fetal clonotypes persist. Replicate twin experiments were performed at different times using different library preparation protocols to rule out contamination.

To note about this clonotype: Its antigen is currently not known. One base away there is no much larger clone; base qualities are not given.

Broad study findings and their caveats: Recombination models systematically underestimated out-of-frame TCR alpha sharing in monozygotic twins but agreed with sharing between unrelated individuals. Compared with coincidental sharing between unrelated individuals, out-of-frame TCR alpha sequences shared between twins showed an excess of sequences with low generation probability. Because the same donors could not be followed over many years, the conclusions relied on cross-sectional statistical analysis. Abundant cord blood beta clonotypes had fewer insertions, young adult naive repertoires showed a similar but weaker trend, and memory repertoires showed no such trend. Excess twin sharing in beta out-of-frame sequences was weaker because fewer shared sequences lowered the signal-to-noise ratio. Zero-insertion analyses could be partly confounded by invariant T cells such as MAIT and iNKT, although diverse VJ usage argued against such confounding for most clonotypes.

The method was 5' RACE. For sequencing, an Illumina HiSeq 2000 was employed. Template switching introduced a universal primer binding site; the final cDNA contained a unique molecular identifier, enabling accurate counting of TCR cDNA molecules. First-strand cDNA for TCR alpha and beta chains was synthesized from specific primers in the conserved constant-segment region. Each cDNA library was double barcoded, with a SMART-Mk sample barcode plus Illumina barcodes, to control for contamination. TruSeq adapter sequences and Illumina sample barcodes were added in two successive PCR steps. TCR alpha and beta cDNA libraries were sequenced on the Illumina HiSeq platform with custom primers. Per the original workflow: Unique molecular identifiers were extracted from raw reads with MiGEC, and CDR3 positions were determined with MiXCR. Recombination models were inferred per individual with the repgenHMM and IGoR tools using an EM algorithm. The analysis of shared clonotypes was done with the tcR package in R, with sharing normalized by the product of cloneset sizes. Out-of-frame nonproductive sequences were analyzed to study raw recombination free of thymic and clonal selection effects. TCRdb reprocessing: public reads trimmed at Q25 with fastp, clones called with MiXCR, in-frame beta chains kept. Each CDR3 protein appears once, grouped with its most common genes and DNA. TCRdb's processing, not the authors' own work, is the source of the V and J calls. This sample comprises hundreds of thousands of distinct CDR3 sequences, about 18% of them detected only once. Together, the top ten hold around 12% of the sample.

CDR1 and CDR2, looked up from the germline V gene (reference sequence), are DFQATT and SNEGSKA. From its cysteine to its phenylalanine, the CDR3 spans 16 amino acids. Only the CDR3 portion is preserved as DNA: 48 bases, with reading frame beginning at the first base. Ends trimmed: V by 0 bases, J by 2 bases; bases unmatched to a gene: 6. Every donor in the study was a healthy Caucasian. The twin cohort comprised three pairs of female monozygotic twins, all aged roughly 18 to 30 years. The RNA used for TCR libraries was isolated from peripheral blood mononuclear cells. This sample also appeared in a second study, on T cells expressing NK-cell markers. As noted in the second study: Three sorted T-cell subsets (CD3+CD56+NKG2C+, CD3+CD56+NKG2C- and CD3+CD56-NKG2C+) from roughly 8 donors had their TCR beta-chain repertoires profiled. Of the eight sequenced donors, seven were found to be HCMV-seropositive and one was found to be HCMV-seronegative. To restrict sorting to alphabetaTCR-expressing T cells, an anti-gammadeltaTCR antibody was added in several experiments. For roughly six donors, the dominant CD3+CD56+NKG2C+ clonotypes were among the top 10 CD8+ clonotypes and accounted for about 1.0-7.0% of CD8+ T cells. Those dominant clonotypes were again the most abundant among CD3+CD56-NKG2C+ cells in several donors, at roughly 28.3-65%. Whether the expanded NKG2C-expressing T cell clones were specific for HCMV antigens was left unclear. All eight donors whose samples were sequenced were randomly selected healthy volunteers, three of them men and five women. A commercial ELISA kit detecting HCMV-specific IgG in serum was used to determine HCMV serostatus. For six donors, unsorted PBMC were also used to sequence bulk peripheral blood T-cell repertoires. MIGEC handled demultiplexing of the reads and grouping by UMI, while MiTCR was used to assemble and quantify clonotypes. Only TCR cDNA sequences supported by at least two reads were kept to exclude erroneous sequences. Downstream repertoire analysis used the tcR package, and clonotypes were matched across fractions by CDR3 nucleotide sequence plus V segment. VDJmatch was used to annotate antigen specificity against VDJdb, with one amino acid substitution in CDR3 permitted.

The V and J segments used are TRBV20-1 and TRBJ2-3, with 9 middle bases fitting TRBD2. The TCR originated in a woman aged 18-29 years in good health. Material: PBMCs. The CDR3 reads CSARDRASGDTDTQYF. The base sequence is TGCAGTGCTAGAGATCGGGCTAGCGGGGACACAGATACGCAGTATTTT.